The clone carrying this TCR beta chain was recorded a few times. TCRdb re-called the 5' RACE reads with MiXCR, one entry per CDR3 protein. The sample carries some 44,000 distinct CDR3 sequences, approximately 28% recorded once. This clonotype was sampled from a female donor with breast cancer. Sequencing was performed on tumor-infiltrating memory CD4+ T cells sorted from the breast tumor. Subset of the sample: memory CD4+ T cells, CD4+CD45RO+CD25-.

The CDR3 here is CASSQVLSSPLHF. The CDR3 nucleotides read TGTGCCAGCAGCCAAGTCTTGAGTTCACCCCTCCACTTT. This chain links TRBV4-2 with TRBJ1-6; D call uncertain. The CDR3 extends over 13 amino acids. V lost 1 base, J lost 9 bases, and 7 bases lay in between. Germline CDR1 and CDR2: LGHNA and YNFKEQ.